This TCR beta chain was recorded in a study of Ad26.COV2.S vaccination and SARS-CoV-2 variants. For the study at large: A COV1001 Ad26.COV2.S trial-arm participant provided the sample. Dosing was one shot or two shots 56 days apart. Study-wide points: Relative to placebo recipients, vaccine recipients exhibited elevated spike-specific TCR breadth.

Some clones are missing from TCRdb's copy, which holds only in-frame ones; the method was immunoSEQ multiplex PCR. In the table there are over 400,000 clones, about 91% of which are singletons. Germline CDR1 is KGHSH and CDR2 is LQKENI. The trim removed 10 bases at V and 0 bases at J, leaving 14 bases unmatched. This CDR3 spans 17 amino acids. Note on this clone: Its antigen is unknown.

Documented treatment: 15 to 20 received Ad26.COV2.S at low or high dose, single or two shots; roughly five received placebo; per-sample allocation not given. Vaccine and placebo recipients were sampled on day 63 after the first injection. This adult donor, from Boston, was 18-55 years old. V and J are TRBV18 and TRBJ1-3; 8 bases line up with TRBD1. The specimen comprised peripheral blood, sampled in a trial of Ad26.COV2.S vaccine versus placebo. This TCR derives from a person between 18 and 65 years old who received the Ad26.COV2.S COVID-19 vaccine or a placebo. CDR3 residues: CATCRDRPNFSGNTIYF. For the CDR3, the DNA is TGTGCCACCTGCCGGGACAGGCCTAATTTCTCTGGAAACACCATATATTTT.